This is a list of T cell receptor beta chains from one sample in a study of control samples from healthy donors and cancer patients. Sequencing used immunoSEQ multiplex PCR; TCRdb keeps in-frame clones, though not all of them. Its clone listing holds about 210,000 clones. The sample consisted of blood. The origin of the receptors is a woman in her twenties or thirties in good health. CDR3s include the opening cysteine and the closing phenylalanine or tryptophan. D genes are given only for firm matches.

j_gene,d_gene,v_gene,CDR3nt,CDR3aa
TRBJ1-5,NA,TRBV10-1,TGCGCCAGCAGTGAGACAGGCAATCAGCCCCAGCATTTT,CASSETGNQPQHF
TRBJ1-2,TRBD1,TRBV7-2,TGTGCCAGCAGCTTAACAGGGGCCTATGGCTACACCTTC,CASSLTGAYGYTF
TRBJ2-7,TRBD1,TRBV28,TGTGCCAGCAGTTTGACAGGGCAAAACTACGAGCAGTACTTC,CASSLTGQNYEQYF
TRBJ1-2,TRBD1,TRBV28,TGTGCCAGCAGGGCGACAGGGGAGGATGGCTACACCTTC,CASRATGEDGYTF
TRBJ2-2,NA,TRBV5-1,TGCGCCAGCAGCCCAACAGGGGGGGACACCGGGGAGCTGTTTTTT,CASSPTGGDTGELFF
TRBJ2-1,TRBD2,TRBV30,TGTGCCTGGAGTGGAGGTAAACTAGCGGGCTACTACAATGAGCAGTTCTTC,CAWSGGKLAGYYNEQFF
TRBJ1-2,NA,TRBV28,TGTGCCAGCAGTTTAGCGGCTGGCTACACCTTC,CASSLAAGYTF
TRBJ2-3,TRBD2,TRBV14,TGTGCCAGCAGCCACAGGCGGGGGTTCACAGATACGCAGTATTTT,CASSHRRGFTDTQYF
TRBJ1-2,TRBD1,TRBV2,TGTGCCAGCAGGAGACAGGGCTCTGGATATGGCTACACCTTC,CASRRQGSGYGYTF
TRBJ1-2,NA,TRBV6-2/TRBV6-3,TGTGCCAGCAGTTACTCGCAGAATGGTGGCTACACCTTC,CASSYSQNGGYTF
TRBJ2-1,NA,TRBV4-1,TGCGCCAGCAGCCAAGCTACAAGGGTTGTCACCTACAATGAGCAGTTCTTC,CASSQATRVVTYNEQFF
TRBJ2-1,NA,TRBV15,TGTGCCACCAGCTTAGTACGGGGCGGGGGCCCCTACAATGAGCAGTTCTTC,CATSLVRGGGPYNEQFF
TRBJ2-7,NA,TRBV14,TGTGCCAGCAGCAGGGTAGTCTACTCCGAGCAGTACTTC,CASSRVVYSEQYF
TRBJ1-4,TRBD1,TRBV28,TGTGCCAGCCGACAGGGCTGGACGGAACTGTTTTTT,CASRQGWTELFF
TRBJ1-4,NA,TRBV7-8,TGTGCCAGCAGCTCCAGGGGCTTCCCATTTACAACTAATGAAAAACTGTTTTTT,CASSSRGFPFTTNEKLFF
TRBJ2-5,NA,TRBV28,TGTGCCAGCAGTTTACGGGGCAGCCAAGAGACCCAGTACTTC,CASSLRGSQETQYF
TRBJ1-6,NA,TRBV4-3,TGCGCCAGCAGCCAAGATACGGGGGTGGGTTCACCCCTCCACTTT,CASSQDTGVGSPLHF
TRBJ1-1,TRBD1,TRBV4-1,TGCGCCAGCAGTCTAACAGGGGCCAAGAACACTGAAGCTTTCTTT,CASSLTGAKNTEAFF
TRBJ1-1,NA,TRBV18,TGTGCCAGCTCAGAGGAGGACGGGAACACTGAAGCTTTCTTT,CASSEEDGNTEAFF
TRBJ2-7,NA,TRBV5-1,TGCGCCAGCAGCTTTCTCCGGACAGACGAGCAGTACTTC,CASSFLRTDEQYF
TRBJ2-1,NA,TRBV2,TGTGCCAGCAGTGGTGGGTCAAGCTCCTACAATGAGCAGTTCTTC,CASSGGSSSYNEQFF
TRBJ2-7,TRBD1,TRBV24-1,TGTGCCACCAGTGAGCGCCGGACAGGGGGAAACTACGAGCAGTACTTC,CATSERRTGGNYEQYF
TRBJ1-6,NA,TRBV6-5,TGTGCCAGCAGTTACTCGATCCCGCAGGATTCACCCCTCCACTTT,CASSYSIPQDSPLHF
TRBJ2-1,NA,TRBV4-1,TGCGCCAGCAGCCAACCGGGGACGGCGAATGAGCAGTTCTTC,CASSQPGTANEQFF
TRBJ1-6,NA,TRBV5-1,TGCGCCAGCATGCCAGGGCTTCGCGATTCACCCCTCCACTTT,CASMPGLRDSPLHF
TRBJ1-2,NA,TRBV5-1,TGCGCCACCAGGCCCCAGGGGAATTCTGACGGCTACACCTTC,CATRPQGNSDGYTF
TRBJ2-1,NA,TRBV27,TGTGCCACCTCTCGAGGAATCAATGAGCAGTTCTTC,CATSRGINEQFF
TRBJ2-4,NA,TRBV6-1,TGTGCCAGCAGTGACACAGGGTCGGGCGCCAAAAACATTCAGTACTTC,CASSDTGSGAKNIQYF
TRBJ2-1,TRBD1,TRBV28,TGTGCACAGGGGACGTACAATGAGCAGTTCTTC,CAQGTYNEQFF
TRBJ1-5,TRBD1,TRBV4-1,TGCGCCAGCAGCCAAGATCTCGGGGGACAGGCGTCTAAGCCCCAGCATTTT,CASSQDLGGQASKPQHF
TRBJ1-6,NA,TRBV24-1,TGTGCCACCAGTGACGGCAGGGAGCGCACCCTCCACTTT,CATSDGRERTLHF
TRBJ2-3,NA,TRBV7-2,TGTGCCAGCAGCCTACAGGGATCGGGCACAGATACGCAGTATTTT,CASSLQGSGTDTQYF
TRBJ2-1,NA,TRBV4-2,TGTGCCAGCAGCCTAGCGGGACAGGGTAACAATGAGCAGTTCTTC,CASSLAGQGNNEQFF
TRBJ1-1,TRBD1,TRBV28,TGTGCCAGCAGTTTAGGACAGGGGATACCCTGGATGAACACTGAAGCTTTCTTT,CASSLGQGIPWMNTEAFF
TRBJ2-2,NA,TRBV12-3/TRBV12-4,TGTGCCAGCTTTTCCGGGGAGCTGTTTTTT,CASFSGELFF
TRBJ1-2,NA,TRBV2,TGTGCCAGCAGTGAACAGGGGAACTATGGCTACACCTTC,CASSEQGNYGYTF
TRBJ2-5,TRBD1,TRBV6-1,TGTGCCAGCAGTTCCCCGGGACAGGGAGGGGAGACCCAGTACTTC,CASSSPGQGGETQYF